This TCR beta chain derives from a study of T cells in Graves' hyperthyroidism and ophthalmopathy. About the research overall: Before treatment of any kind, peripheral blood was taken at initial diagnosis.

Trimming cost V 5 bases and J 5 bases; bases outside gene matches: 5. Looked up from germline, CDR1 is SGHTA and CDR2 is FQGNSA. The CDR3 sequence is 14 residues long. A word on this clonotype: The antigen is undetermined.

The TCR beta CDR3 regions underwent amplification using RNA transcripts as the source. During a first-round RT-PCR of the TCR CDR3, the HTBI primer set was used. TCRdb independently ran MiXCR on the multiplex PCR reads; one entry per CDR3 protein. The table includes a few hundred thousand distinct CDR3 sequences, approximately 15% detected once. The hyperthyroidism patients had all been newly diagnosed, and their disease duration was under 2 months. Their ages ranged from 18 to 65 years. Fresh 10 ml peripheral blood yielded PBMCs. Study results and limitations: Ophthalmopathy was predicted by the model a median of approximately 6.6 months ahead of onset.

The chain recombines TRBV7-2 with TRBJ2-3, with 9 bases that match TRBD2. Sequencing was done on a sample of blood. This TCR was recovered from a woman in her thirties with Graves' hyperthyroidism. CDR3 DNA sequence: TGTGCCAGCAGCATTACTAGCGGGTTAGATACGCAGTATTTT. Its translation is CASSITSGLDTQYF.